These 20 T cell receptor beta chains originate from one sample sequenced in a study of cytomegalovirus exposure and HLA in healthy donors. The PCR contained 60 Vbeta and 13 Jbeta primers. The table came from immunoSEQ multiplex PCR; TCRdb's copy has only in-frame clones and leaves some out. The sample consists of around 140,000 clones, roughly 73% of them appearing once. Sequenced input: PBMCs. The receptors stem from a male donor in good health and CMV-seronegative.

This sequence joins TRBV30 and TRBJ1-4, with TRBD1 matching over 7 bases. CDR3 length: 14 amino acids. Germline CDR1 and CDR2: GTSNPN and SVGIG (reference sequence). Trimming took 3 bases from V and 8 from J; bases not matched to a gene: 9. CDR3 DNA sequence: TGTGCCTGGAGCAAGACAGGGCTGGGGGAAAAACTGTTTTTT. It specifies CAWSKTGLGEKLFF.

The rearrangement joins TRBV7-9 to TRBJ2-3; TRBD1 agrees at 7 bases. Trimming took 7 bases from V and 4 from J; bases not matched to a gene: 11. This CDR3 has 15 amino acids. Germline V lookup: CDR1 SEHNR, CDR2 FQNEAQ (reference sequence). The CDR3 bases are TGTGCCAGCATCTCACAGGGGTCGCACGCAGATACGCAGTATTTT. It yields the protein CASISQGSHADTQYF.

This clone was counted only a few times. This sequence joins TRBV7-9 and TRBJ1-1; 9 positions agree with TRBD1. The CDR3 covers 13 residues. CDR1 is SEHNR, CDR2 FQNEAQ, per germline (reference sequence). V gave up 8 bases and J gave up 5 bases; unmatched junction bases: 6. Written as DNA, the CDR3 is TGTGCCAGCTCACAGGGGGCTGAGACTGAAGCTTTCTTT. Protein: CASSQGAETEAFF. The full variable domain, in which reference TRBV7-9 and TRBJ1-1 provide the parts outside the CDR3, is DTGVSQNPRHKITKRGQNVTFRCDPISEHNRLYWYRQTLGQGPEFLTYFQNEAQLEKSRLLSDRFSAERPKGSFSTLEIQRTEQGDSAMYLCASSQGAETEAFFGQGTRLTVV.

Only a few counts were recorded for this clone. This sample includes further DNA sequences coding for the same CDR3. The chain combines TRBV7-2 with TRBJ2-3, with D tentatively TRBD2 (5 bases). Germline lookup yields CDR1 SGHTA and CDR2 FQGNSA. This CDR3 region has 14 residues. The V and J ends lost 1 base and 0 bases respectively, with 5 bases between them. CDR3 in DNA: TGTGCCAGCAGCTTAGGGAGGAGCACAGATACGCAGTATTTT. Protein sequence: CASSLGRSTDTQYF. The full variable domain, rest sourced from reference TRBV7-2 and TRBJ2-3, is GAGVSQSPSNKVTEKGKDVELRCDPISGHTALYWYRQSLGQGLEFLIYFQGNSAPDKSGLPSDRFSAERTGGSVSTLTIQRTQQEDSAVYLCASSLGRSTDTQYFGPGTRLTVL.

This sequence joins TRBV5-4 and TRBJ2-7; 9 nucleotides align to TRBD1. In germline, CDR1 is SGHNT, CDR2 YYREEE (reference sequence). This CDR3 has 16 residues. Losses at the gene ends were 4 bases for V and 2 bases for J; bases not matched to a gene: 10. CDR3 bases: TGTGCCAGCAGCAGCACAGGGGGCGCGGATCCCTACGAGCAGTACTTC. Residues: CASSSTGGADPYEQYF.

The V call is TRBV6-4, the J call TRBJ2-3; 8 bases are a match to TRBD2. CDR3 length: 14 residues. V lost 2 bases and J lost 7; bases outside the gene matches: 5. Germline assignment: CDR1 MRHNA and CDR2 SNTAGT. The chain's CDR3 is CASSDPGGPNTQYF. The CDR3 region has the DNA TGTGCCAGCAGTGACCCGGGGGGGCCGAATACGCAGTATTTT.

This clone was seen just once. This chain connects TRBV19 to TRBJ1-2, with TRBD1 matching 8 bases. Germline assignment: CDR1 LNHDA and CDR2 SQIVND (reference sequence). CDR3 size: 16 residues. V lost 3 bases and J lost 6; bases outside the gene matches: 12. CDR3 sequence (DNA): TGTGCCAGTAGTATCGGGACAGGCCGACACCAGAATGGCTACACCTTC. Its protein is CASSIGTGRHQNGYTF.

This clone showed up just a few times. This sequence joins TRBV30 and TRBJ1-3; maybe TRBD1 (5 bases). V lost 0 bases, J lost 4 bases, and 10 bases lay in between. Per germline, CDR1 GTSNPN and CDR2 SVGIG (reference sequence). The CDR3 loop spans 14 amino acids. Here the CDR3 reads CAWSVGREGNTIYF. Written as DNA, the CDR3 is TGTGCCTGGAGTGTCGGCAGGGAAGGAAACACCATATATTTT.

The chain carries TRBV19 and TRBJ2-1, with TRBD1 matching over 10 bases. The CDR3 consists of 16 residues. J lost 7 bases, V lost 5 bases, and 11 bases had no gene match. Germline CDR1 LNHDA, CDR2 SQIVND (reference sequence). CDR3 sequence: CASSPPTGGRGNEQFF. The CDR3 DNA is TGTGCCAGTAGTCCTCCGACAGGGGGCAGGGGGAATGAGCAGTTCTTC.

The chain joins TRBV2 to TRBJ2-7, with 7 bases identical to TRBD1. CDR3 length equals 14 residues. Per germline, CDR1 SNHLY and CDR2 FYNNEI. After removal of 8 bases from V and 2 bases from J, the junction contained 9 bases not matched to a gene. The CDR3 DNA is TGTGCCAGCCGCGGCCCGGACAGGACCTACGAGCAGTACTTC. This gives the protein CASRGPDRTYEQYF.

Here the CDR3 reads CASSQATGERHNEQFF. In DNA form, the CDR3 reads TGTGCCAGCAGCCAAGCAACAGGGGAGCGGCACAATGAGCAGTTCTTC. The V gene is TRBV4-2, the J gene TRBJ2-1; 7 nucleotides match TRBD1. This CDR3 region has 16 residues. With V trimmed by 1 base and J by 5 bases, 8 bases remained unmatched. The germline V gene encodes CDR1 LGHNA and CDR2 YNFKEQ.

The table lists this clone with a few counts. This sequence joins TRBV27 and TRBJ2-7; TRBD1 aligns across 7 bases. V dropped 6 bases and J dropped 5; count of bases not matched to a gene: 7. Germline loops: CDR1 MNHEY, CDR2 SMNVEV (reference sequence). The CDR3 loop spans 13 amino acids. DNA of the CDR3: TGTGCCAGCAGAATGACAGGGAAGAACGAGCAGTACTTC. Translation: CASRMTGKNEQYF.

The chain couples TRBV7-9 to TRBJ1-5; 8 positions agree with TRBD1. Germline V lookup: CDR1 SEHNR, CDR2 FQNEAQ (reference sequence). This CDR3 is 16 amino acids long. The V gene end was trimmed by 1 base and the J gene end by 3 bases; junction bases not matched to a gene: 5. CDR3 loop: CASSLDGQGANQPQHF. The DNA for the CDR3 is TGTGCCAGCAGCTTAGATGGCCAGGGGGCCAATCAGCCCCAGCATTTT.

This chain uses TRBV13 with TRBJ1-2; 11 bases agree with TRBD1. The CDR3 has 16 amino acids. V lost 5 bases and J lost 0; bases outside the gene matches: 5. Germline V gene sequence: CDR1 PRHDT, CDR2 FYEKMQ (reference sequence). CDR3 sequence (DNA): TGTGCCAGCAGCCCCCCGGGACAGGGGGCTAACTATGGCTACACCTTC. It codes for CASSPPGQGANYGYTF.

The chain is built from TRBV4-3 and TRBJ1-1; 10 bases agree with TRBD1. The junction had 3 bases not matched to a gene; V was cut back by 4 bases and J by 1 base. This CDR3 has 15 amino acids. The V gene's germline CDR1 is LGHNA and CDR2 YSLEER. Here the CDR3 reads CASSLGQGGNTEAFF. As DNA, the CDR3 is TGCGCCAGCAGCCTAGGACAGGGGGGGAACACTGAAGCTTTCTTT.

The V gene is TRBV7-8, the J gene TRBJ2-1; 7 bases map to TRBD2. Germline V gene data show CDR1 as SGHVS and CDR2 as FQNEAQ. This CDR3 has 15 residues. V gave up 7 bases and J gave up 4 bases; unmatched junction bases: 10. This CDR3 reads CASIERGVSYNEQFF. The CDR3 coding sequence is TGTGCCAGCATCGAGCGGGGTGTGAGTTACAATGAGCAGTTCTTC.

This clone was observed once. The V and J genes are TRBV7-2 and TRBJ2-5; unclear D gene. In germline, CDR1 is SGHTA, CDR2 FQGNSA. The CDR3 spans 12 residues. The V gene lost 6 bases and the J gene lost 6 bases, with 11 bases spanning the gap. The CDR3 region is CASRTLMQTQYF. Here the CDR3 DNA reads TGTGCCAGCAGGACTCTAATGCAGACCCAGTACTTC.

The chain combines TRBV6-6 with TRBJ2-1; TRBD2 matches at 10 bases. Germline trimming cut 6 bases from V and 3 bases from J; bases unmatched to any gene: 5. The V gene's germline CDR1 is MNHNY and CDR2 SVGAGI (reference sequence). CDR3 length equals 15 residues. The CDR3 nucleotides read TGTGCCAGCAGCCTGAGCGGGGGGGACTACAATGAGCAGTTCTTC. Protein sequence: CASSLSGGDYNEQFF.

J is TRBJ2-3 and V is TRBV6-5; 11 bases line up with TRBD2. Trimming cost V 3 bases and J 4 bases; bases outside gene matches: 3. The CDR3 loop spans 15 amino acids. Germline V CDR1 and CDR2: MNHEY, SVGAGI. The CDR3 region is CASSYSGGVSDTQYF. CDR3 nucleotides: TGTGCCAGCAGTTATAGCGGGGGGGTGTCAGATACGCAGTATTTT.

The chain couples TRBV18 to TRBJ2-7; D possibly corresponds to TRBD1 (5 bases). V was pared by 3 bases and J by 3 bases, with 18 bases between. Germline V gene lookup returns CDR1 KGHSH and CDR2 LQKENI. This CDR3 contains 16 residues. CDR3 in amino acids: CASSPNVQVWNYEQYF. In nucleotides, the CDR3 is TGTGCCAGCTCACCCAACGTACAGGTCTGGAACTACGAGCAGTACTTC. Drawing the rest from reference TRBV18 and TRBJ2-7, the complete variable domain is NAGVMQNPRHLVRRRGQEARLRCSPMKGHSHVYWYRQLPEEGLKFMVYLQKENIIDESGMPKERFSAEFPKEGPSILRIQQVVRGDSAAYFCASSPNVQVWNYEQYFGPGTRLTVT.